These T cell receptor beta chains were read from a single sample in a study of shared clonotypes between healthy human individuals. The assay was immunoSEQ multiplex PCR, and TCRdb's table has in-frame clones only and misses some. The table has 2 million to 2.5 million clones, 95% seen once; the top ten hold over 0.1%. Sequencing was carried out using naive CD4+ T cells sorted from blood. Receptors originate from a man aged 18-30 years in good health. Both conserved end residues are part of each CDR3. D genes are given only for firm matches. A row's size may be missing; if present it is once, few, many or a size class.

CDR3aa: CASSSWQAYEQYF
CDR3nt: TGTGCCAGCAGCTCCTGGCAGGCCTACGAGCAGTACTTC
v_gene: TRBV7-9
d_gene: NA
j_gene: TRBJ2-7
abundance: NA

CDR3aa: CSVETGPTGELFF
CDR3nt: TGCAGCGTTGAAACAGGTCCCACCGGGGAGCTGTTTTTT
v_gene: TRBV29-1
d_gene: NA
j_gene: TRBJ2-2
abundance: NA

CDR3aa: CAGENQPQHF
CDR3nt: TGTGCCGGCGAGAATCAGCCCCAGCATTTT
v_gene: TRBV28
d_gene: NA
j_gene: TRBJ1-5
abundance: few

CDR3aa: CASSGGTANQPQHF
CDR3nt: TGTGCCAGCAGCGGCGGGACAGCTAATCAGCCCCAGCATTTT
v_gene: TRBV7-6
d_gene: TRBD1
j_gene: TRBJ1-5
abundance: NA

CDR3aa: CASSVGLAGSQETQYF
CDR3nt: TGTGCCAGCAGCGTAGGACTAGCGGGCTCGCAAGAGACCCAGTACTTC
v_gene: TRBV9
d_gene: TRBD2
j_gene: TRBJ2-5
abundance: NA

CDR3aa: CASSDRGRGDTIYF
CDR3nt: TGTGCCAGCAGTGACAGGGGGCGAGGAGACACCATATATTTT
v_gene: TRBV2
d_gene: TRBD1
j_gene: TRBJ1-3
abundance: NA

CDR3aa: CASSLDSGGGEETQYF
CDR3nt: TGCGCCAGCAGCTTGGATAGCGGCGGGGGCGAAGAGACCCAGTACTTC
v_gene: TRBV5-1
d_gene: NA
j_gene: TRBJ2-5
abundance: NA

CDR3aa: CASSSTHRYQETQYF
CDR3nt: TGTGCCAGCAGCTCTACCCACCGGTACCAAGAGACCCAGTACTTC
v_gene: TRBV5-5
d_gene: NA
j_gene: TRBJ2-5
abundance: once

CDR3aa: CASSVMMNNEQFF
CDR3nt: TGTGCCAGCAGCGTCATGATGAACAATGAGCAGTTCTTC
v_gene: TRBV9
d_gene: NA
j_gene: TRBJ2-1
abundance: NA

CDR3aa: CASSPSRGITDTQYF
CDR3nt: TGTGCCAGCTCCCCTTCCCGCGGGATCACAGATACGCAGTATTTT
v_gene: TRBV18
d_gene: NA
j_gene: TRBJ2-3
abundance: NA